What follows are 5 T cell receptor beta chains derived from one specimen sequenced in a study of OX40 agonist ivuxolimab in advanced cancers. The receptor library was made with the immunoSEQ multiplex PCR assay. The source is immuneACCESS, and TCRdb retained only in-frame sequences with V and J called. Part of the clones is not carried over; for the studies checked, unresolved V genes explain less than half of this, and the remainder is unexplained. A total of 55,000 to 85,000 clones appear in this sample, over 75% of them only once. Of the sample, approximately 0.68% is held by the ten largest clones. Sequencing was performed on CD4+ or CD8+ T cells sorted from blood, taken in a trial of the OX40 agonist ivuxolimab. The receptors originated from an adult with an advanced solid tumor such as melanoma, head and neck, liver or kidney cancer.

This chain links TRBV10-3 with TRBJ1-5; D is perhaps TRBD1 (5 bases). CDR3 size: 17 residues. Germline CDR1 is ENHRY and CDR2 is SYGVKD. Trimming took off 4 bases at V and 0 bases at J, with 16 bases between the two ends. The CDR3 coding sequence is TGTGCCATCAGTGGGGGAACAGGAGATTATAGCAATCAGCCCCAGCATTTT. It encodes CAISGGTGDYSNQPQHF.

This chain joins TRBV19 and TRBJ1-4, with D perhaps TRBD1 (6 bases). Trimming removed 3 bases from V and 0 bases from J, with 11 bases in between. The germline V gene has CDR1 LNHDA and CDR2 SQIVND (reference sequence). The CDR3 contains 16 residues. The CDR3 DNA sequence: TGTGCCAGTAGTATTCGGGGGGCTGCAACTAATGAAAAACTGTTTTTT. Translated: CASSIRGAATNEKLFF. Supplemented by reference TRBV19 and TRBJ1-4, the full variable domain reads DGGITQSPKYLFRKEGQNVTLSCEQNLNHDAMYWYRQDPGQGLRLIYYSQIVNDFQKGDIAEGYSVSREKKESFPLTVTSAQKNPTAFYLCASSIRGAATNEKLFFGSGTQLSVL.

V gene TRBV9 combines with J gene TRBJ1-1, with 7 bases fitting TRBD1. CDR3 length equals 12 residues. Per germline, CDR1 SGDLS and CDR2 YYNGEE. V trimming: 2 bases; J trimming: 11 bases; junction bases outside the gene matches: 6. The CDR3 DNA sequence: TGTGCCAGCAGCGTTCAGGGGGAGCGCGCTTTCTTT. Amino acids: CASSVQGERAFF.

CDR3 in DNA: TGTGCCAGCAGCCCTGGACAGGGGAGGTATGGCTACACCTTC. Its translation: CASSPGQGRYGYTF. The chain has TRBV5-6 and TRBJ1-2, with 9 bases that match TRBD1. CDR1 SGHDT and CDR2 YYEEEE come from the germline V gene. The CDR3 totals 14 residues. With V trimmed by 4 bases and J by 5 bases, 6 bases remained unmatched.

Here the CDR3 DNA reads TGTGCCAGCTCACCATCGGGAGGGATCGATCAGCCCCAGCATTTT. This codes for CASSPSGGIDQPQHF. The V gene is TRBV18, the J gene TRBJ1-5, with no clear D. The germline V and J ends were trimmed by 2 bases and 5 bases, with 13 bases remaining between them. This CDR3 has 15 amino acids. Looked up from germline, CDR1 is KGHSH and CDR2 is LQKENI.